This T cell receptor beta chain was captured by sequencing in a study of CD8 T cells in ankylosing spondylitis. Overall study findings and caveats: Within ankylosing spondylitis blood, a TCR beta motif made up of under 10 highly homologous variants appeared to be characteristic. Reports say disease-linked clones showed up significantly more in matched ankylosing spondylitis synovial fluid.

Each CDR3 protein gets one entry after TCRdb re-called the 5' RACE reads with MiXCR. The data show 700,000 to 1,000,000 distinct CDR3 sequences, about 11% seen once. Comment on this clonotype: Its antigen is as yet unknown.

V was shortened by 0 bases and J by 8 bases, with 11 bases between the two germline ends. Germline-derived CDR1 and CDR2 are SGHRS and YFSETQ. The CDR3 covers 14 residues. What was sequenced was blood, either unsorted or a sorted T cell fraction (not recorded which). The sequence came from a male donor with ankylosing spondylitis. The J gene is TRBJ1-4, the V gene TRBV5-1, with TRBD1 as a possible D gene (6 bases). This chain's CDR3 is CASSLVQGREKLFF. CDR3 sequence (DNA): TGCGCCAGCAGCTTGGTACAGGGAAGAGAAAAACTGTTTTTT.